This TCR beta chain was captured by sequencing in a study of early T cells in non-severe SARS-CoV-2 infection. At the level of the study: With bulk RNA from unsorted whole blood as input, sequencing yielded unpaired chains.

This clonotype showed up many times. Its antigen is not known. Study results and caveats: Reliance on VDJdb matching favored anti-spike CD8 responses; private and CD4 specificities were missed.

Trimming took 4 bases from V and 4 from J; bases not matched to a gene: 3. The germline V gene has CDR1 SGHRS and CDR2 YFSETQ. The CDR3 consists of 14 residues. TCRdb fed the 5' RACE reads into MiXCR, producing one record per CDR3 protein. Seen here are tens of thousands of distinct CDR3 sequences, approximately 4.3% observed once, and the top ten hold 12%. Material for sequencing was whole blood. The sequence came from an adult who was a healthcare worker with PCR-confirmed SARS-CoV-2 infection or an uninfected control (not recorded which). The V and J genes are TRBV5-1 and TRBJ2-1; 9 bases are shared with TRBD1. In nucleotides, the CDR3 is TGCGCCAGCAGCCTGGGACAGGGTTACAATGAGCAGTTCTTC. Translation: CASSLGQGYNEQFF. Complete variable domain (other parts from reference TRBV5-1 and TRBJ2-1): KAGVTQTPRYLIKTRGQQVTLSCSPISGHRSVSWYQQTPGQGLQFLFEYFSETQRNKGNFPGRFSGRQFSNSRSEMNVSTLELGDSALYLCASSLGQGYNEQFFGPGTRLTVL.